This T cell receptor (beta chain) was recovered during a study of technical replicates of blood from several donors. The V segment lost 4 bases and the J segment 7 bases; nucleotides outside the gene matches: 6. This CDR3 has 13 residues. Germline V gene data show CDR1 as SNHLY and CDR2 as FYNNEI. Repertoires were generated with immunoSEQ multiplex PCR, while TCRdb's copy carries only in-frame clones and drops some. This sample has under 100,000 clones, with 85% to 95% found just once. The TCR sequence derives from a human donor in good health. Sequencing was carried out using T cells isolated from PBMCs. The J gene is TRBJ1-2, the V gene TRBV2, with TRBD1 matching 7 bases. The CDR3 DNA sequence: TGTGCCAGCAGTGCAGGGGGTAAGAGTGGCTACACCTTC. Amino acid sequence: CASSAGGKSGYTF. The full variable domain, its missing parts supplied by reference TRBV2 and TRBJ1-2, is EPEVTQTPSHQVTQMGQEVILRCVPISNHLYFYWYRQILGQKVEFLVSFYNNEISEKSEIFDDQFSVERPDGSNFTLKIRSTKLEDSAMYFCASSAGGKSGYTFGSGTRLTVV.